Listed below are T cell receptor beta chains from one sample, sequenced in a study of T cell responses to AZD1222 COVID-19 vaccine. The data were produced by immunoSEQ multiplex PCR, yet TCRdb's version contains in-frame clones alone and is incomplete. Of about 160,000 clones in the sample, about 92% were seen once. The sample here was peripheral blood, taken on day 0 of MenACWY control vaccination. These receptors all come from an adult in good health. Both conserved end residues are part of each CDR3. The D gene is left open where the match is weak. The listing skips clone size in some rows; elsewhere it reads once, few, many or a size class.

D	J	V	size	DNA	CDR3
-	TRBJ2-1	TRBV5-1	-	TGCGCCAGCAGCGTAACAAGGGACAATGAGCAGTTCTTC	CASSVTRDNEQFF
-	TRBJ1-1	TRBV7-3	-	TGTGCCAGCAGCTTAATGTGGGGCACTTCGAACACTGAAGCTTTCTTT	CASSLMWGTSNTEAFF
-	TRBJ2-3	TRBV24-1	-	TGTGCCACCAGTGATTTAGGTGGAAACGGTTGGGTCACAGATACGCAGTATTTT	CATSDLGGNGWVTDTQYF
TRBD1	TRBJ1-6	TRBV12-5	-	TGTGCTACCACTACAGGGGGCGCCGGGAATTCACCCCTCCACTTT	CATTTGGAGNSPLHF
-	TRBJ2-2	TRBV27	-	TGTGCCAGCAGTTTTGCACCGCGAGCTGGGGAGCTGTTTTTT	CASSFAPRAGELFF
-	TRBJ1-2	TRBV28	-	TGTGCCAGCAGTTTAAGGACCGGCTATGGCTACACCTTC	CASSLRTGYGYTF
-	TRBJ1-1	TRBV10-3	-	TGTGCCACGAAACAGGAGGCCACTGAAGCTTTCTTT	CATKQEATEAFF
TRBD2	TRBJ2-7	TRBV27	-	TGTGCCAGCAGTGCCCCACTAGCGGGAGGGCAACAGTACTTC	CASSAPLAGGQQYF
-	TRBJ2-7	TRBV11-3	-	TGTGCCAGCAGCTTAGGTCGGGGATCCTACGAGCAGTACTTC	CASSLGRGSYEQYF
TRBD2	TRBJ2-5	TRBV2	-	TGTGCCAGCAGGTCTAGCGGGGGCTACCAAGAGACCCAGTACTTC	CASRSSGGYQETQYF
-	TRBJ1-1	TRBV19	-	TGTGCCAGTAAGTACCGGGGGATGAACACTGAAGCTTTCTTT	CASKYRGMNTEAFF
-	TRBJ2-6	TRBV30	-	TGTGCCCACATTAGCTCTGGGGCCAACGTCCTGACTTTC	CAHISSGANVLTF
-	TRBJ1-2	TRBV14	-	TGTGCCAGCAGTCGTCGGGCGTATGGCTACACCTTC	CASSRRAYGYTF
-	TRBJ1-5	TRBV11-3	-	TGTGCCAGCAGTCCGGAGGGGACACGGTACAATAGCAATCAGCCCCAGCATTTT	CASSPEGTRYNSNQPQHF
-	TRBJ2-3	TRBV28	-	TGTGCCAGCAGTTCTCAGACAGGTGGGATCACAGATACGCAGTATTTT	CASSSQTGGITDTQYF
-	TRBJ1-1	TRBV27	once	TGTGCCAGCAGTTCGATAGACAGGTCTCACACTGAAGCTTTCTTT	CASSSIDRSHTEAFF
-	TRBJ1-5	TRBV28	-	TGTGCCAGCAGAAATAGCAATCAGCCCCAGCATTTT	CASRNSNQPQHF
-	TRBJ1-1	TRBV28	-	TGTGCCACCACCCTTTCCCGGTACACTGAAGCTTTCTTT	CATTLSRYTEAFF
TRBD2	TRBJ2-7	TRBV9	-	TGTGCCAGCAGCATTTCCGGGACTAGCTCCTACGAGCAGTACTTC	CASSISGTSSYEQYF
-	TRBJ2-1	TRBV14	-	TGTGCCAGCAGCCTTTATAGCGGCTACTACAATGAGCAGTTCTTC	CASSLYSGYYNEQFF
-	TRBJ1-1	TRBV6-4	-	TGTGCCAGCAGGGTAATACCGGGGGCCACTGAAGCTTTCTTT	CASRVIPGATEAFF
TRBD1	TRBJ1-2	TRBV7-6	once	TGTGCCAGCAGCTTTGATTACAGGGGTAGTTACACCTTC	CASSFDYRGSYTF
TRBD1	TRBJ1-1	TRBV16	-	TGTGCCAGCAGCCAACAGGACAGGGGGCTCTCTGAAGCTTTCTTT	CASSQQDRGLSEAFF
-	TRBJ1-6	TRBV7-9	-	TGTGCCAGCAGCGGAACCCTCGGCGATTCACCCCTCCACTTT	CASSGTLGDSPLHF
TRBD1	TRBJ1-5	TRBV27	-	TGTGCCAGCAGTTTATCCCGGACAGGAAATCAGCCCCAGCATTTT	CASSLSRTGNQPQHF
-	TRBJ2-7	TRBV18	-	TGTGCCAGCTCACCCCGAGAGAACGAGCAGTACTTC	CASSPRENEQYF
TRBD2	TRBJ2-1	TRBV9	-	TGTGCCAGCAGCGGGACTAGCGGGAGCAATGAGCAGTTCTTC	CASSGTSGSNEQFF
-	TRBJ1-5	TRBV30	-	TGTGCCTGGAGTCCTGGGGGCAGGGTGAATCAGCCCCAGCATTTT	CAWSPGGRVNQPQHF
TRBD1	TRBJ1-2	TRBV6-1	-	TGTGCCAGCAGTGAAAACAGGGGGCGCGGGTATGGCTACACCTTC	CASSENRGRGYGYTF
-	TRBJ1-1	TRBV6-5	few	TGTGCCAGCAGAACGGGACACCTTATGAACACTGAAGCTTTCTTT	CASRTGHLMNTEAFF
-	TRBJ1-2	TRBV7-8	-	TGTGCCAGCAGCCCCACCCTCGCTCCTGGGACTGGCTACACCTTC	CASSPTLAPGTGYTF
-	TRBJ1-2	TRBV10-3	-	TGTGCCATCAGTGAGTCCAAGGGGTACAGTTCGAACTATGGCTACACCTTC	CAISESKGYSSNYGYTF